This T cell receptor (beta chain) was identified in a study of shared clonotypes between healthy human individuals. The trim removed 6 bases at V and 4 bases at J, leaving 7 bases unmatched. CDR1 is MNHEY, CDR2 SVGAGI, per germline. CDR3 length: 14 amino acids. Only in-frame clones appear in the TCRdb table, and some are missing; sequencing was by immunoSEQ multiplex PCR. This table has approximately 500,000 clones, 90% to 97% appearing once. Sequencing input: naive CD4+ T cells sorted from blood. Subset defined: CD45RA+ positively selected. The source is a woman younger than 45 in good health. This chain joins TRBV6-5 and TRBJ1-2, with 8 positions matching TRBD1. For the CDR3, the DNA is TGTGCCAGCAGCCCCGGACAGGGCATCTATGGCTACACCTTC. Translating gives CASSPGQGIYGYTF.